Listed below are T cell receptor beta chains from one sample, sequenced in a study of CD4 T cells in relation to SARS-CoV-2 and coronaviruses. Sequencing used immunoSEQ multiplex PCR; TCRdb keeps in-frame clones, though not all of them. Among approximately 25,000 clones listed, around 70% were seen once. No antigens are known for them. The sample taken for sequencing was CD4+ T cells from PBMCs, cultured in vitro. The receptors come from a human donor in good health. Both conserved end residues are part of each CDR3. A D gene is named only where the DNA matches it firmly. Clone size is not always given. Where it is, it says once, few, many or a class for expanded clones.

NA	14	TRBJ2-7	TRBV6-6	NA	CASSYMGQSYEQYF	TGTGCCAGCAGTTACATGGGGCAGTCCTACGAGCAGTACTTC
NA	22	TRBJ2-1	TRBV21-1	NA	CASSKAHRGTGDSGAAYNEQFF	TGTGCCAGCAGCAAAGCTCATCGGGGGACAGGGGACTCGGGGGCAGCCTACAATGAGCAGTTCTTC
TRBD1	16	TRBJ1-4	TRBV4-1	few	CASSPPGQGAYEKLFF	TGCGCCAGCAGCCCACCGGGACAGGGGGCTTATGAAAAACTGTTTTTT
NA	14	TRBJ1-4	TRBV5-5	NA	CASSLGYTNEKLFF	TGTGCCAGCAGCTTAGGGTACACTAATGAAAAACTGTTTTTT
NA	14	TRBJ1-5	TRBV10-3	NA	CASRGRDGNQPQHF	TGTGCCTCAAGGGGGAGGGACGGCAATCAGCCCCAGCATTTT
TRBD1	15	TRBJ2-7	TRBV28	NA	CASSPSGTGLYEQYF	TGTGCCAGCAGTCCTTCCGGGACAGGCCTCTACGAGCAGTACTTC
TRBD2	14	TRBJ2-3	TRBV5-4	few	CASSSGLARDTQYF	TGTGCCAGCAGCTCGGGACTAGCGAGGGATACGCAGTATTTT
NA	15	TRBJ1-2	TRBV3-1/TRBV3-2	NA	CASSTPAAGDYGYTF	TGTGCCAGCAGCACGCCGGCGGCAGGAGACTATGGCTACACCTTC
NA	12	TRBJ1-4	TRBV6-5	NA	CASSLSNEKLFF	TGTGCCAGCAGTCTGAGTAATGAAAAACTGTTTTTT
NA	13	TRBJ2-7	TRBV6-5	NA	CASSYSGLQGQYF	TGTGCCAGCAGTTACTCCGGGTTACAAGGGCAGTACTTC
NA	13	TRBJ1-1	TRBV15	once	CATSRAQRGKAFF	TGTGCCACCAGCAGAGCCCAGCGGGGGAAAGCTTTCTTT
NA	14	TRBJ1-2	TRBV30	few	CAWSLKTYVIGYTF	TGTGCCTGGAGCCTCAAAACCTATGTTATTGGCTACACCTTC
NA	18	TRBJ1-4	TRBV11-2	NA	CASSLGSLEDATNEKLFF	TGTGCCAGCAGCTTGGGCAGTTTGGAGGATGCAACTAATGAAAAACTGTTTTTT
TRBD1	14	TRBJ2-2	TRBV6-4	few	CASSGTENTGELFF	TGTGCCAGCAGCGGGACAGAGAACACCGGGGAGCTGTTTTTT
TRBD2	15	TRBJ2-7	TRBV19	NA	CASSASGRASLEQYF	TGTGCCAGTAGTGCGAGCGGGAGGGCCTCCCTGGAGCAGTACTTC
NA	12	TRBJ2-7	TRBV10-3	once	CAIRGPWDEQYF	TGTGCCATCAGGGGGCCCTGGGACGAGCAGTACTTC
NA	17	TRBJ1-6	TRBV5-1	NA	CASSLVGTSSYNSPLHF	TGCGCCAGCAGCTTGGTTGGAACGAGCTCCTATAATTCACCCCTCCACTTT
TRBD1	14	TRBJ1-4	TRBV28	NA	CASSSGQGEEKLFF	TGTGCCAGCAGTTCGGGACAGGGTGAAGAAAAACTGTTTTTT
TRBD1	15	TRBJ1-3	TRBV30	once	CAWSVLTGQGNTIYF	TGTGCCTGGAGTGTATTGACAGGGCAAGGAAACACCATATATTTT
TRBD2	14	TRBJ2-1	TRBV5-1	NA	CASSLAGPFNEQFF	TGCGCCAGCAGCTTAGCGGGACCCTTCAATGAGCAGTTCTTC
TRBD1	16	TRBJ1-2	TRBV27	NA	CASSLSRGQGLNGYTF	TGTGCCAGCAGTTTATCGAGGGGACAGGGATTAAATGGCTACACCTTC
TRBD2	16	TRBJ2-5	TRBV5-1	NA	CASSLGGVAGQETQYF	TGCGCCAGCAGCTTGGGAGGAGTAGCGGGACAAGAGACCCAGTACTTC
TRBD1	13	TRBJ2-1	TRBV24-1	NA	CATSGTGYNEQFF	TGTGCCACCAGTGGGACAGGGTACAATGAGCAGTTCTTC
TRBD1	14	TRBJ2-3	TRBV19	NA	CASSEGQLMDTQYF	TGTGCCAGTAGTGAGGGACAGCTAATGGATACGCAGTATTTT